A single sample gave rise to the 5 T cell receptor beta chains below, sequenced in a study of cytomegalovirus exposure and HLA in healthy donors. Primers: 60 Vbeta forward and 13 Jbeta reverse. Profiling relied on immunoSEQ multiplex PCR, and the TCRdb table lists in-frame clones only, not all of them. The table shows some 100,000 clones, with 65% to 75% occurring only once. The sequenced material came from PBMCs. These receptors originate from a woman younger than 30 in good health and CMV-seropositive.

This clone was seen only a few times. V gene TRBV4-3 combines with J gene TRBJ1-2, with D possibly matching TRBD1 (6 bases). Germline assignment: CDR1 LGHNA and CDR2 YSLEER. There are 15 residues in the CDR3. V lost 0 bases and J 3 bases, leaving 11 bases between the germline ends. As DNA, the CDR3 is TGCGCCAGCAGCCAAGAACAGGGTAAGGACTATGGCTACACCTTC. This sequence encodes CASSQEQGKDYGYTF.

The J gene is TRBJ1-2, the V gene TRBV30, with D possibly being TRBD1 (6 bases). The CDR3 runs 14 residues. Trimming cost V 5 bases and J 6 bases, with 19 bases left between them. CDR1 and CDR2 (germline): GTSNPN, SVGIG (reference sequence). The CDR3 protein is CAWATWQGNNGYTF. The CDR3 DNA is TGTGCCTGGGCGACGTGGCAGGGGAATAATGGCTACACCTTC.

The DNA of the CDR3 is TGTGCCAGCAGCTTAGAGTTGCAGAACAATGAGCAGTTCTTC. Translating it yields CASSLELQNNEQFF. The chain combines TRBV11-1 with TRBJ2-1; no clear D. V lost 1 base and J lost 5, with 9 bases in between. Germline V gene lookup returns CDR1 SGHAT and CDR2 FQDESV (reference sequence). The CDR3 contains 14 residues.

This chain uses TRBV5-1 with TRBJ1-1; 11 bases are a match to TRBD1. The V and J ends lost 3 bases and 4 bases, in that order; junction bases with no gene match: 2. Germline V gene lookup returns CDR1 SGHRS and CDR2 YFSETQ. This CDR3 region has 14 residues. CDR3 coding DNA: TGCGCCAGCAGCTGGGGACAGGGGGGCACTGAAGCTTTCTTT. Its translation is CASSWGQGGTEAFF.

The chain is built from TRBV9 and TRBJ1-3; the D gene is possibly TRBD1 (6 bases). The CDR3 covers 16 residues. V gave up 2 bases and J gave up 2 bases, with 14 bases separating them. CDR1 is SGDLS and CDR2 is YYNGEE in the germline V gene. CDR3 amino acids: CASSVLPGDPGNTIYF. CDR3 DNA sequence: TGTGCCAGCAGCGTTCTCCCAGGGGACCCTGGAAACACCATATATTTT.